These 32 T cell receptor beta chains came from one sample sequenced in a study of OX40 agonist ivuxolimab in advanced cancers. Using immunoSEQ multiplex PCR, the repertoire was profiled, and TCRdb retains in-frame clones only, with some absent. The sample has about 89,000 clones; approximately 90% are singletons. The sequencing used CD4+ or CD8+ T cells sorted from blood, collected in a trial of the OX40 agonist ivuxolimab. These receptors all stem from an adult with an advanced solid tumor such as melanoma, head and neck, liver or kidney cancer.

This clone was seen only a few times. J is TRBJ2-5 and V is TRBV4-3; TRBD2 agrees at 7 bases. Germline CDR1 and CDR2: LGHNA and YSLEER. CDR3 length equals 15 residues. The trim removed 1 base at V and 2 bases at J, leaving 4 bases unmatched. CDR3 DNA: TGCGCCAGCAGCCAAGGGCTAGCGGCGCAAGAGACCCAGTACTTC. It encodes CASSQGLAAQETQYF.

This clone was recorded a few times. The CDR3 DNA sequence: TGTGCCAGCAGTTCTTGGGATTCACCCCTCCACTTT. As protein: CASSSWDSPLHF. This rearrangement joins TRBV6-5 to TRBJ1-6; D is unresolved. V was cut by 4 bases and J by 8 bases, with 6 bases left in between. This CDR3 has 12 amino acids. From germline, CDR1 is MNHEY and CDR2 SVGAGI.

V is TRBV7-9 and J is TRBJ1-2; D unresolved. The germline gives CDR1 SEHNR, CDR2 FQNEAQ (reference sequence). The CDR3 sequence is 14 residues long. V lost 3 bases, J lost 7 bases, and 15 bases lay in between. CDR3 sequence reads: CASSFKPEEVGYTF. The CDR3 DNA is TGTGCCAGCAGCTTTAAGCCAGAAGAGGTTGGCTACACCTTC.

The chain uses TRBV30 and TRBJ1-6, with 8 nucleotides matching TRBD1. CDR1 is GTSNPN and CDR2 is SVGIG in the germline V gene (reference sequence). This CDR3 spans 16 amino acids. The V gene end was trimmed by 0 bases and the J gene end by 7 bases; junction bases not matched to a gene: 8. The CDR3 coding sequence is TGTGCCTGGAGTGTGGTTGCAGGGGGCTACAATTCACCCCTCCACTTT. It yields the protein CAWSVVAGGYNSPLHF.

The CDR3 region is CASSSDNQGYTF. In nucleotides, the CDR3 is TGTGCCAGCAGTTCGGACAATCAGGGCTACACCTTC. The rearrangement links TRBV27 to TRBJ1-2, with D perhaps matching TRBD1 (5 bases). The germline V gene encodes CDR1 MNHEY and CDR2 SMNVEV (reference sequence). V was shortened by 4 bases and J by 8 bases, with 11 bases between the two germline ends. This CDR3 spans 12 amino acids.

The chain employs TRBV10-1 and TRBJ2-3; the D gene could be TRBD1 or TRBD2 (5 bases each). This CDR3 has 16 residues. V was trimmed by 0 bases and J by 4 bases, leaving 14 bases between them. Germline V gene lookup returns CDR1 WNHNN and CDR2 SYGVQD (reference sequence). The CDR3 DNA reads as TGCGCCAGCAGTGAGTCTTCCGTGGGGGTACCAGATACGCAGTATTTT. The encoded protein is CASSESSVGVPDTQYF.

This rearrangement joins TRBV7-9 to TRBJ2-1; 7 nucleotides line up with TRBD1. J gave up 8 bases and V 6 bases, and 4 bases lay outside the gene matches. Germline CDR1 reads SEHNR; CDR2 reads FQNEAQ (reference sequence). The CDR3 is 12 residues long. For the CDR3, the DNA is TGTGCCAGCAGACGACAGGGCGATGAGCAGTTCTTC. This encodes CASRRQGDEQFF.

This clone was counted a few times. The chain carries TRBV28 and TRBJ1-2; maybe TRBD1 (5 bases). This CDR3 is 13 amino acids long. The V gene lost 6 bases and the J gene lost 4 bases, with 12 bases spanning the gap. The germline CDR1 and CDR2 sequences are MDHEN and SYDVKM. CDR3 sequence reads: CASSPGRIYGYTF. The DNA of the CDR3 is TGTGCCAGCAGCCCGGGACGGATCTATGGCTACACCTTC.

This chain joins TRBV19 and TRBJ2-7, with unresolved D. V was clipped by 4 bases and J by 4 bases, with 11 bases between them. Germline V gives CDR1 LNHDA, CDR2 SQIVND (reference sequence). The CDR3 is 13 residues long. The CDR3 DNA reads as TGTGCCAGTAGTAGGGTCAATGAATACGAGCAGTACTTC. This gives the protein CASSRVNEYEQYF.

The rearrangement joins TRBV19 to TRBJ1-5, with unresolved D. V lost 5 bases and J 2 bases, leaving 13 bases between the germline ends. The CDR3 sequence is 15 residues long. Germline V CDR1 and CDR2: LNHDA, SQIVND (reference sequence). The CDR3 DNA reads TGTGCCAGTAGTGATCGGGATATTGGCAATCAGCCCCAGCATTTT. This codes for CASSDRDIGNQPQHF.

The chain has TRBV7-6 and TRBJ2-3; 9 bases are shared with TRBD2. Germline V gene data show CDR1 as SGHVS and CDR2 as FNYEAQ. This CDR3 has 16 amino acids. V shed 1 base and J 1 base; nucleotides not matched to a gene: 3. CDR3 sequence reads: CASSLVASGGTDTQYF. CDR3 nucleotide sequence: TGTGCCAGCAGCTTAGTCGCTAGCGGGGGCACAGATACGCAGTATTTT.

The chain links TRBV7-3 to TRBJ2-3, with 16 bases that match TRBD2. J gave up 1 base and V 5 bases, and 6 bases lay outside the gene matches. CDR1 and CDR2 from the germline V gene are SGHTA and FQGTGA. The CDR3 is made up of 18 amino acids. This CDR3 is CASSAGTSGGAGTDTQYF. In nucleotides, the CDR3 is TGTGCCAGCAGCGCAGGGACTAGCGGGGGGGCCGGCACAGATACGCAGTATTTT.

Here the CDR3 reads CASSRLRTGELFF. CDR3 DNA sequence: TGTGCCAGCAGCCGACTCCGGACCGGGGAGCTGTTTTTT. The J gene is TRBJ2-2, the V gene TRBV14, with D uncertain. This CDR3 region has 13 residues. Trimming removed 4 bases at V and 5 bases at J, with 8 bases between. The V gene's germline CDR1 is SGHDN and CDR2 FVKESK.

The CDR3 nucleotides are TGTGCCAGCAGCCAATCTAGTCCCGGGACAGGGGCCCCAGAGACCCAGTACTTC. It yields the protein CASSQSSPGTGAPETQYF. The chain recombines TRBV4-2 with TRBJ2-5; TRBD1 aligns across 10 bases. Germline V CDR1 and CDR2: LGHNA, YNFKEQ. J lost 4 bases, V lost 2 bases, and 13 bases had no gene match. The CDR3 consists of 18 residues.

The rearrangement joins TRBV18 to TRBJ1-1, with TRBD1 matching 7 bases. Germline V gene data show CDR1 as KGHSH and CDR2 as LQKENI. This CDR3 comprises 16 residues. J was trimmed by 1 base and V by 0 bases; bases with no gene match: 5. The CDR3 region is CASSPPGGPENTEAFF. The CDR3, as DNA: TGTGCCAGCTCACCACCAGGGGGCCCGGAGAACACTGAAGCTTTCTTT. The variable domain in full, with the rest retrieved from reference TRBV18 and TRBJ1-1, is NAGVMQNPRHLVRRRGQEARLRCSPMKGHSHVYWYRQLPEEGLKFMVYLQKENIIDESGMPKERFSAEFPKEGPSILRIQQVVRGDSAAYFCASSPPGGPENTEAFFGQGTRLTVV.

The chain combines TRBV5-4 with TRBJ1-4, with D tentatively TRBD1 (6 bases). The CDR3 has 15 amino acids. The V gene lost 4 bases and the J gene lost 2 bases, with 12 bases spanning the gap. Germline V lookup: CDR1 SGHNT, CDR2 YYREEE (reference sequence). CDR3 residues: CASSHREATNEKLFF. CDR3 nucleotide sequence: TGTGCCAGCAGCCACAGGGAAGCGACTAATGAAAAACTGTTTTTT.

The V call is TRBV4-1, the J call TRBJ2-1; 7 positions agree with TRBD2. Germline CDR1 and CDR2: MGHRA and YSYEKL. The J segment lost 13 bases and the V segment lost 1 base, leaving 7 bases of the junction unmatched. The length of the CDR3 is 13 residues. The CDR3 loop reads CASSQGRGLDQFF. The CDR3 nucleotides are TGCGCCAGCAGCCAAGGCCGAGGACTAGACCAGTTCTTC.

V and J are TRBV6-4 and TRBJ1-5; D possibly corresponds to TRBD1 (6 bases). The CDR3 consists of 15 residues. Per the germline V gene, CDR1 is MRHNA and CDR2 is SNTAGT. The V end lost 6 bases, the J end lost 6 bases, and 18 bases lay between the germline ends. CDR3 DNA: TGTGCCAGCAGCCCCGAAGGGGGGACTATTCAGCCCCAGCATTTT. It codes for CASSPEGGTIQPQHF.

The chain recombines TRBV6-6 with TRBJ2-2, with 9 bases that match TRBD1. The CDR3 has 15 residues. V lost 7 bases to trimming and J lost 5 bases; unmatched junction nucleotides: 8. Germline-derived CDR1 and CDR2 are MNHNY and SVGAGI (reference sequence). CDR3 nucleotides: TGTGCCAGCACTTTACAGGGGGCTAGTACCGGGGAGCTGTTTTTT. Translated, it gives CASTLQGASTGELFF.

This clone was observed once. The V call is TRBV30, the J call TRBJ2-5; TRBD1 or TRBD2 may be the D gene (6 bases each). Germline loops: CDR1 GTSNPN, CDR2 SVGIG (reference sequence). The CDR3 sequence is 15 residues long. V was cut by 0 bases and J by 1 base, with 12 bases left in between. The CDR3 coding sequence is TGTGCCTGGAGTGTGGAGGGACACCCCCAAGAGACCCAGTACTTC. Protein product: CAWSVEGHPQETQYF. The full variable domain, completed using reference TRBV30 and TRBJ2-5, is SQTIHQWPATLVQPVGSPLSLECTVEGTSNPNLYWYRQAAGRGLQLLFYSVGIGQISSEVPQNLSASRPQDRQFILSSKKLLLSDSGFYLCAWSVEGHPQETQYFGPGTRLLVL.

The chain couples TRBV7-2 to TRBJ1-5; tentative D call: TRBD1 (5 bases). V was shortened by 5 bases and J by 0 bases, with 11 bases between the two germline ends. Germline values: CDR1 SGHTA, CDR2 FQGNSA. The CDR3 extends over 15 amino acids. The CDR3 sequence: CASSPPGGSNQPQHF. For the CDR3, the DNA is TGTGCCAGCAGCCCTCCGGGGGGTAGCAATCAGCCCCAGCATTTT. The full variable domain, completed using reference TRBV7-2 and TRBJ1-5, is GAGVSQSPSNKVTEKGKDVELRCDPISGHTALYWYRQSLGQGLEFLIYFQGNSAPDKSGLPSDRFSAERTGGSVSTLTIQRTQQEDSAVYLCASSPPGGSNQPQHFGDGTRLSIL.

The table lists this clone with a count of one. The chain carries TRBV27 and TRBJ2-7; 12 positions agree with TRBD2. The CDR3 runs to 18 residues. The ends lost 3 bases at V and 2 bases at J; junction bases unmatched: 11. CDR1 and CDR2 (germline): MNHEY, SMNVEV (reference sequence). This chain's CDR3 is CASSFGGRLAGDPYEQYF. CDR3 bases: TGTGCCAGCAGTTTTGGGGGGCGACTAGCGGGAGACCCCTACGAGCAGTACTTC.

The CDR3 sequence is CASTARGRDHEQYF. CDR3 in DNA: TGTGCCAGCACCGCCCGGGGGAGGGACCACGAGCAGTACTTC. This sequence joins TRBV6-5 and TRBJ2-7; 7 bases are a match to TRBD2. Trimming cost V 7 bases and J 5 bases; bases outside gene matches: 11. Germline lookup yields CDR1 MNHEY and CDR2 SVGAGI. The CDR3 sequence is 14 residues long.

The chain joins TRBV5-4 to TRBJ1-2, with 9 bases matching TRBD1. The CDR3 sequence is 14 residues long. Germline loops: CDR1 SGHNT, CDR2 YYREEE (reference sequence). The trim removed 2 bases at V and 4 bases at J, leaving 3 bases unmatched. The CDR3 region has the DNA TGTGCCAGCAGCTTACGACAGGGGGTCTATGGCTACACCTTC. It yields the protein CASSLRQGVYGYTF.

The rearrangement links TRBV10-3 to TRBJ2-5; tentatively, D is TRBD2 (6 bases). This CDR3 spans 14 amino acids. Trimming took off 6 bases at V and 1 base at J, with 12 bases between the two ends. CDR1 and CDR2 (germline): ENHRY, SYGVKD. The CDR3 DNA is TGTGCCATCAGCTACGCGGAGGGCCAAGAGACCCAGTACTTC. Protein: CAISYAEGQETQYF.

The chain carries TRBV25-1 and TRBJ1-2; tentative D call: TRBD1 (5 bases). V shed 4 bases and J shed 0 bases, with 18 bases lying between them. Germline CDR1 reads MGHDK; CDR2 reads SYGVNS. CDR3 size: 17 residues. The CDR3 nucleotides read TGTGCCAGCAGTGGGGGGGTTGGGGAAGTCGCTAACTATGGCTACACCTTC. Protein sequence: CASSGGVGEVANYGYTF.

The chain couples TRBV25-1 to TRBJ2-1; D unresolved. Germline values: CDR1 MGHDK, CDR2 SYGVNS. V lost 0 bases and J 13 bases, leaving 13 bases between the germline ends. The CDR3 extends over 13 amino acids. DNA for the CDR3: TGTGCCAGCAGTGAATACCACGACTTATTCCAGTTCTTC. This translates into CASSEYHDLFQFF.

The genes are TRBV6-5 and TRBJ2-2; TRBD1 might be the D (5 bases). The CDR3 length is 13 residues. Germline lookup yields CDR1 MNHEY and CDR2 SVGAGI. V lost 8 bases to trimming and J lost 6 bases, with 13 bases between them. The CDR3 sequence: CASRKGAAGELFF. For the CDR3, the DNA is TGTGCCAGCCGCAAAGGGGCGGCCGGGGAGCTGTTTTTT.

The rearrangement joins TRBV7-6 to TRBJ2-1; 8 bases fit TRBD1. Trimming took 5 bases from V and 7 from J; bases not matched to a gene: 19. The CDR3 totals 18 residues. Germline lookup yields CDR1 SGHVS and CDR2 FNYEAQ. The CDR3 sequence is CASSHKGQGGIYLNEQFF. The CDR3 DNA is TGTGCCAGCAGCCATAAAGGACAGGGAGGTATCTACCTGAATGAGCAGTTCTTC.

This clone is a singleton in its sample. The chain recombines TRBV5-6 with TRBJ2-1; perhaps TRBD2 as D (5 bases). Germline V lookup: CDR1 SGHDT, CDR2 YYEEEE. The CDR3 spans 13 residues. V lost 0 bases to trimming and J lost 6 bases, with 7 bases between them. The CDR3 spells CASSLVAGNEQFF. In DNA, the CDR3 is TGTGCCAGCAGCTTGGTTGCGGGCAATGAGCAGTTCTTC.

The DNA of the CDR3 is TGTGCCAGCGGTTTAGTTGGAAACACCATATATTTT. Protein: CASGLVGNTIYF. The chain carries TRBV6-1 and TRBJ1-3; D is uncertain. This CDR3 is 12 amino acids long. Germline loops: CDR1 MNHNS, CDR2 SASEGT. Trimming removed 8 bases from V and 3 bases from J, with 8 bases in between.

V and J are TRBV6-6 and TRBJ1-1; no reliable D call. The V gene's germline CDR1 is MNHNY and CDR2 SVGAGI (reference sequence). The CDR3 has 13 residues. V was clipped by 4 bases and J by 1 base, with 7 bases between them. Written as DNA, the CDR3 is TGTGCCAGCAGTTTATGGTCGAACACTGAAGCTTTCTTT. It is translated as CASSLWSNTEAFF.